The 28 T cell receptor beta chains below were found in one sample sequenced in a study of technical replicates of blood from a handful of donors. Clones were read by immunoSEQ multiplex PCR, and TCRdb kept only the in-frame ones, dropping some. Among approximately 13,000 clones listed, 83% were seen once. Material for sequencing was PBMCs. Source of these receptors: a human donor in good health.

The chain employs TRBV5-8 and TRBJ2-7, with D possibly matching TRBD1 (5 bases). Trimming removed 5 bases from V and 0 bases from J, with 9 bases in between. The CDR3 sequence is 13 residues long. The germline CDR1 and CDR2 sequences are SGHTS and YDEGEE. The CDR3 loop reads CASRRTSSYEQYF. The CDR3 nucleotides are TGTGCCAGCAGGCGGACATCCTCCTACGAGCAGTACTTC.

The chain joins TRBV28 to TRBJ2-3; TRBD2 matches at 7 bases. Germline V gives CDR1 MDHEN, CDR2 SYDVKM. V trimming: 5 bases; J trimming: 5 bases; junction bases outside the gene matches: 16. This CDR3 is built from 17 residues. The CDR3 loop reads CASSPASGAIRGDTQYF. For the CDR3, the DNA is TGTGCCAGCAGTCCAGCTAGCGGAGCCATAAGAGGAGATACGCAGTATTTT.

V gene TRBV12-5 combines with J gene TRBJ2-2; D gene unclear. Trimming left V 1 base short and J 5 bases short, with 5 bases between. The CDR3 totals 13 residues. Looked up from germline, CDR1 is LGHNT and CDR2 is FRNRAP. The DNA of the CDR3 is TGTGCTAGTGGTTTGGACGGGACCGGGGAGCTGTTTTTT. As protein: CASGLDGTGELFF.

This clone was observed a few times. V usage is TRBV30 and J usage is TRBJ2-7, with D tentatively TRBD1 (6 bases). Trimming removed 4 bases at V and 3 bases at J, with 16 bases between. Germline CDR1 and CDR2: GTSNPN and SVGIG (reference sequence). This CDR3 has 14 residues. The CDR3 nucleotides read TGTGCCTGGACCCTGGACAGTAGTTACTACGAGCAGTACTTC. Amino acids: CAWTLDSSYYEQYF.

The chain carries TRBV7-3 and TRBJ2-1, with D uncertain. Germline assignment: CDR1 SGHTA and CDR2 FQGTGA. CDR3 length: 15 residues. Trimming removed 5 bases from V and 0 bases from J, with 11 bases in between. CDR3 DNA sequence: TGTGCCAGCAGCCTCATGCCTAGCTCCTACAATGAGCAGTTCTTC. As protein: CASSLMPSSYNEQFF.

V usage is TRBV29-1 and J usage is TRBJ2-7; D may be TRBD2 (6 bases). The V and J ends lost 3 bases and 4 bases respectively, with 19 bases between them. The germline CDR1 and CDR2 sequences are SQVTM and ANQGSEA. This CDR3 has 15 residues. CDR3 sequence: CSVDGTGAHSYEQYF. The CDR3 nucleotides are TGCAGCGTTGACGGAACGGGAGCACACTCTTACGAGCAGTACTTC.

CDR3 loop: CASSLVPGLSYEQYF. The CDR3 nucleotides are TGTGCCAGCAGTTTAGTGCCAGGACTGTCCTACGAGCAGTACTTC. The chain is built from TRBV27 and TRBJ2-7, with D perhaps TRBD2 (5 bases). Germline values: CDR1 MNHEY, CDR2 SMNVEV (reference sequence). CDR3 length: 15 residues. V was trimmed by 2 bases and J by 1 base, leaving 12 bases between them.

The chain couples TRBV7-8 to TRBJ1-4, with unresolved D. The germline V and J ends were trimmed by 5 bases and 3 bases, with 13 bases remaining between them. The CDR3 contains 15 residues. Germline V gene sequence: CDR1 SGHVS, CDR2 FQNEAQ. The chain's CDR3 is CASSVLGKANEKLFF. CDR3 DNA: TGTGCCAGCAGCGTCCTAGGCAAGGCTAATGAAAAACTGTTTTTT.

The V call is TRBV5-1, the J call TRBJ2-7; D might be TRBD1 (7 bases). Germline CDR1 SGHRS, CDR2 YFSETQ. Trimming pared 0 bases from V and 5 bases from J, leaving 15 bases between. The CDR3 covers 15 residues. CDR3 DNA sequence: TGCGCCAGCAGCTTGGATGGCGTCAGGGGGGACGAGCAGTACTTC. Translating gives CASSLDGVRGDEQYF.

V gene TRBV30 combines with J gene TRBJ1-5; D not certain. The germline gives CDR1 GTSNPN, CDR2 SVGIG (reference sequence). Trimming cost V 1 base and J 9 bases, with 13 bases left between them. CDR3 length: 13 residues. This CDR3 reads CAWSELPDLPQHF. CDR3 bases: TGTGCCTGGAGTGAATTACCGGACTTGCCCCAGCATTTT.

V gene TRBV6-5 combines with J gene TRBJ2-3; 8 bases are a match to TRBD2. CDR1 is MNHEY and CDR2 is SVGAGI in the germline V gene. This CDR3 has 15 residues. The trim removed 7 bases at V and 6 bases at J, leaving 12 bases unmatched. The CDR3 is CASTPAGGREDTQYF. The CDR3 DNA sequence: TGTGCCAGCACCCCCGCGGGGGGTCGCGAGGATACGCAGTATTTT.

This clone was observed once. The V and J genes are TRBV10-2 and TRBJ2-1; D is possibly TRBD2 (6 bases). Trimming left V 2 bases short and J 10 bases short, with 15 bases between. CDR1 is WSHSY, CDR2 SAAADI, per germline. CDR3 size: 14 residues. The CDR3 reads CASSERGDAGEQFF. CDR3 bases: TGCGCCAGCAGTGAGCGGGGTGATGCGGGAGAGCAGTTCTTC.

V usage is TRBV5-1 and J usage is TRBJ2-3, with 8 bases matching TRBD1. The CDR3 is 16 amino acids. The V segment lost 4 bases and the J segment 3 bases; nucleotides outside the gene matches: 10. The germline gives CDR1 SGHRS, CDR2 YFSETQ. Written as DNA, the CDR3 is TGCGCCAGCAGCGGGGGACAGGTTTGGACGACAGATACGCAGTATTTT. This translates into CASSGGQVWTTDTQYF.

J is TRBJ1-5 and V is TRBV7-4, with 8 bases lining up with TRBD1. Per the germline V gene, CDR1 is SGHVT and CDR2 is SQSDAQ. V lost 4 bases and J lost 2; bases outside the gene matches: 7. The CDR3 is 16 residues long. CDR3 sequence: CASSCPGTGRNQPQHF. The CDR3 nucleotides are TGTGCCAGCAGCTGTCCGGGGACAGGTCGCAATCAGCCCCAGCATTTT.

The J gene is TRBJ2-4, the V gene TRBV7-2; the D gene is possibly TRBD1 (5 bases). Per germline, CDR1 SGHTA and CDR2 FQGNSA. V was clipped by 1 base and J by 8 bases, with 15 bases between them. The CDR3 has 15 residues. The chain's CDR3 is CASSLGGFLGDIQYF. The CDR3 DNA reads TGTGCCAGCAGCTTAGGGGGCTTTCTTGGGGACATTCAGTACTTC. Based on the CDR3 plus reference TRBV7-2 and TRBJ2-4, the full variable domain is GAGVSQSPSNKVTEKGKDVELRCDPISGHTALYWYRQSLGQGLEFLIYFQGNSAPDKSGLPSDRFSAERTGGSVSTLTIQRTQQEDSAVYLCASSLGGFLGDIQYFGAGTRLSVL.

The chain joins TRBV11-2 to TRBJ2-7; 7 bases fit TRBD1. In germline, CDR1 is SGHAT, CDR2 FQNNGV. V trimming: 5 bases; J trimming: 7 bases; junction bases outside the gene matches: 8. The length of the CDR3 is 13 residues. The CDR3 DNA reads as TGTGCCAGCAGCGGGACAGATCCGGGGGAGCAGTACTTC. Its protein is CASSGTDPGEQYF.

CDR3 coding DNA: TGTGCCAGCAGCTTAACCAGGGGGAACGAGCAGTACTTC. This translates into CASSLTRGNEQYF. The rearrangement links TRBV7-9 to TRBJ2-7, with 7 bases lining up with TRBD1. This CDR3 has 13 amino acids. V was pared by 2 bases and J by 5 bases, with 3 bases of the junction left unmatched. Germline V gene lookup returns CDR1 SEHNR and CDR2 FQNEAQ (reference sequence).

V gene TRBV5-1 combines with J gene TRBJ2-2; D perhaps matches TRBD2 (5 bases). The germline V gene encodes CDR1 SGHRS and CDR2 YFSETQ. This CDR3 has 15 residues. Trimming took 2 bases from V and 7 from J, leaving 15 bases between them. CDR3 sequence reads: CASSFRTPAGGELFF. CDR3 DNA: TGCGCCAGCAGCTTCAGGACCCCCGCGGGCGGGGAGCTGTTTTTT.

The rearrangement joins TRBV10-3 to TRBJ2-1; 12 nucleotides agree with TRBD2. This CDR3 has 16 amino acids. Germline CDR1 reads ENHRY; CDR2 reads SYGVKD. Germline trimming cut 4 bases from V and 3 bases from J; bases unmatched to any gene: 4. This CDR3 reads CAISARGLAGYNEQFF. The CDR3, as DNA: TGTGCCATCAGTGCTAGGGGACTAGCGGGCTACAATGAGCAGTTCTTC.

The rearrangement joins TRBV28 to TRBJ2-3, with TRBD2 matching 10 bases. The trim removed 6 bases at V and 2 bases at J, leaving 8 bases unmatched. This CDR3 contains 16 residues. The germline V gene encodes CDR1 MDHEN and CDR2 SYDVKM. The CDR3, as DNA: TGTGCCAGCAGCGCTGGACTAGCGGCCCCCACAGATACGCAGTATTTT. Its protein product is CASSAGLAAPTDTQYF.

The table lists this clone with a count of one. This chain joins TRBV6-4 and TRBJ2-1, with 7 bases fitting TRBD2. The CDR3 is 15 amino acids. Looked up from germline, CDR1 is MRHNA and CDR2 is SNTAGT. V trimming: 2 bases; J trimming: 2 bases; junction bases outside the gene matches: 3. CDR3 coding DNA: TGTGCCAGCAGTGACGGGGCGGGAGCCTACAATGAGCAGTTCTTC. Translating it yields CASSDGAGAYNEQFF.

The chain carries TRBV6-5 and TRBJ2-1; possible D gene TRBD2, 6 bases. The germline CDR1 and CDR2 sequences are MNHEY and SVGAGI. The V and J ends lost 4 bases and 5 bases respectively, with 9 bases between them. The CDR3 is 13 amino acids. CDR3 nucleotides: TGTGCCAGCAGTTTGTTAGCGGACAATGAGCAGTTCTTC. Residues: CASSLLADNEQFF.

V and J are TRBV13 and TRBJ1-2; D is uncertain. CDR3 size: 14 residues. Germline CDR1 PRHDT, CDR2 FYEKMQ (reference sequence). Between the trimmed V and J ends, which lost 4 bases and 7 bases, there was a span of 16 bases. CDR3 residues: CASSSGLKWSGYTF. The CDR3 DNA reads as TGTGCCAGCAGCTCCGGACTCAAGTGGAGTGGCTACACCTTC.

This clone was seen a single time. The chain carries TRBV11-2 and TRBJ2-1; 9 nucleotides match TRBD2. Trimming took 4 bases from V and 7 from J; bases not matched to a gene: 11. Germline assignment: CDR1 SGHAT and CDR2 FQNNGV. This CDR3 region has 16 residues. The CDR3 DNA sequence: TGTGCCAGCAGCTCCCGGGGGGATAGCGGGAGAAATGAGCAGTTCTTC. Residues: CASSSRGDSGRNEQFF.

CDR3 residues: CASSPPALADTTNNEQFF. The CDR3 DNA reads TGTGCCAGCTCACCACCGGCACTAGCGGACACCACCAACAATGAGCAGTTCTTC. The V and J genes are TRBV18 and TRBJ2-1, with 8 bases identical to TRBD2. In germline, CDR1 is KGHSH, CDR2 LQKENI. This CDR3 spans 18 amino acids. The V gene end was trimmed by 0 bases and the J gene end by 5 bases; junction bases not matched to a gene: 12.

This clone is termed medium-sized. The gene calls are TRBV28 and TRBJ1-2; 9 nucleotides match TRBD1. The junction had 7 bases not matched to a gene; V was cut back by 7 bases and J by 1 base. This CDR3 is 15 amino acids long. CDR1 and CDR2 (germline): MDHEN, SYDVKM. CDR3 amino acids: CASTATGGYNYGYTF. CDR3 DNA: TGTGCCAGCACCGCGACAGGGGGATATAACTATGGCTACACCTTC.

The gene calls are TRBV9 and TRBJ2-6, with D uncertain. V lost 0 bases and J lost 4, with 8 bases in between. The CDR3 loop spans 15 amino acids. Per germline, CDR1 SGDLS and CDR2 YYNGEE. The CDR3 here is CASSVGRLGANVLTF. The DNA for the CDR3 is TGTGCCAGCAGCGTAGGGCGGCTAGGGGCCAACGTCCTGACTTTC.

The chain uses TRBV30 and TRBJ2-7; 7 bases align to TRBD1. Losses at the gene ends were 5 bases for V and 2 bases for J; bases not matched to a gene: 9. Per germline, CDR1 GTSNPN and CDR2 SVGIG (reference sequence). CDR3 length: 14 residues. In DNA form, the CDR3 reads TGTGCCTGGCTATCCATGACAGGGACCTACGAGCAGTACTTC. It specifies CAWLSMTGTYEQYF.